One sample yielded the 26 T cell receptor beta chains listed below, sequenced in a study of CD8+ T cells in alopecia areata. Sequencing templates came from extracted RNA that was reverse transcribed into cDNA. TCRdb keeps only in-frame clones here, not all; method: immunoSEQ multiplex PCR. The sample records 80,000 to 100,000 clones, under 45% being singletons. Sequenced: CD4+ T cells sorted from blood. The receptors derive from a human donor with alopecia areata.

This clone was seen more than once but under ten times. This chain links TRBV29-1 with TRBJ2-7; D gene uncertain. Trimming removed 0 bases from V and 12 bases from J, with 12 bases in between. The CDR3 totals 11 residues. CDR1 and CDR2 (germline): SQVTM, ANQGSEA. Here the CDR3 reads CSVEEGRVGYF. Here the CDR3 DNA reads TGCAGCGTTGAAGAAGGACGGGTAGGGTACTTC.

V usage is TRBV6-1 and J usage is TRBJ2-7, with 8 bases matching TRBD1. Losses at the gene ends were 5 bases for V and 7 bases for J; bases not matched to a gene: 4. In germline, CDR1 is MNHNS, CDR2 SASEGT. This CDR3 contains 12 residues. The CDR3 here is CASSRTGWEQYF. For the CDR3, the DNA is TGTGCCAGCAGTCGGACAGGGTGGGAGCAGTACTTC.

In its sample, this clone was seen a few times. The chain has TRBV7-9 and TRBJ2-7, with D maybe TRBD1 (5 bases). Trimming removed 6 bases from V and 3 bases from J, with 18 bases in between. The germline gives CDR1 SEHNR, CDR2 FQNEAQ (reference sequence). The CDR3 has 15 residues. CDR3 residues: CASRRIFTGDYEQYF. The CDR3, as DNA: TGTGCCAGCAGGCGCATCTTCACAGGCGACTACGAGCAGTACTTC.

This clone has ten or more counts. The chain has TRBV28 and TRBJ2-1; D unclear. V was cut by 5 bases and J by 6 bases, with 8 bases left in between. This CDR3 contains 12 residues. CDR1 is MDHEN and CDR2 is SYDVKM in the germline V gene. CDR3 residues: CASSELINEQFF. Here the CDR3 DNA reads TGTGCCAGCAGTGAACTGATCAATGAGCAGTTCTTC.

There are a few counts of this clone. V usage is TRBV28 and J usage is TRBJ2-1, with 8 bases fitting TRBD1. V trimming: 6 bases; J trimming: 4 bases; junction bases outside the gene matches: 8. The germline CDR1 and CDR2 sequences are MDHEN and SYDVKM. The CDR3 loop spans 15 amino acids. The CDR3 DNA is TGTGCCAGCAGGACACATGGACAGGGATACAATGAGCAGTTCTTC. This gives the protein CASRTHGQGYNEQFF.

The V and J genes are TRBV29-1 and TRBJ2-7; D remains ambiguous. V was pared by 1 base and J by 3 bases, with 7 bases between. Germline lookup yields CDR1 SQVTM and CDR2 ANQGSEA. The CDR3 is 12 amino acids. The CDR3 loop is CSVEVTNYEQYF. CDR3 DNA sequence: TGCAGCGTTGAAGTCACCAACTACGAGCAGTACTTC.

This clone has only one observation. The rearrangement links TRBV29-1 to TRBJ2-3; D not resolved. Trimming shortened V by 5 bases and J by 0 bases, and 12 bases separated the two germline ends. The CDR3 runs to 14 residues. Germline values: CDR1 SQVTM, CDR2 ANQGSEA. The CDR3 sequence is CSVSLLESTDTQYF. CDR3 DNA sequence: TGCAGCGTTAGTCTTCTAGAGAGCACAGATACGCAGTATTTT.

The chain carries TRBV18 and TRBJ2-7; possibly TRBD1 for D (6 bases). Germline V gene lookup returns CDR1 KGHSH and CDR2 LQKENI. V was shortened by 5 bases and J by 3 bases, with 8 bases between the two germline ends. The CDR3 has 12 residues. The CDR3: CASSLQGYEQYF. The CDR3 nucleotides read TGTGCCAGCTCATTACAGGGCTACGAGCAGTACTTC.

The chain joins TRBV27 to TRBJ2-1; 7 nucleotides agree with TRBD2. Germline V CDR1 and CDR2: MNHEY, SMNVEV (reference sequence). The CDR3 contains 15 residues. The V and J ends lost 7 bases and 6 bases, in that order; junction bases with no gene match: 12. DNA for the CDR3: TGTGCCAGCATGACCGGCGGGAGTAGGAGCAATGAGCAGTTCTTC. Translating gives CASMTGGSRSNEQFF.

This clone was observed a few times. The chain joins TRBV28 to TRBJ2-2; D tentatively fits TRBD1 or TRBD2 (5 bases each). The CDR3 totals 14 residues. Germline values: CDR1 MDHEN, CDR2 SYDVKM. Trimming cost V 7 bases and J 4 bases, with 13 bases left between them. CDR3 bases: TGTGCCAGCACCCTAACGGGGACCACCGGGGAGCTGTTTTTT. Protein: CASTLTGTTGELFF.

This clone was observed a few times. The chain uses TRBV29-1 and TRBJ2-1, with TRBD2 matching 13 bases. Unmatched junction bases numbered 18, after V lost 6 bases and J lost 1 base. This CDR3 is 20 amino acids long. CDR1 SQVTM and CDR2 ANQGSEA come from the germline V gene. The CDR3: CSVSPRLAGGRVGSYNEQFF. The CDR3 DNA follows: TGCAGCGTCTCACCTAGACTAGCGGGGGGCCGAGTGGGATCCTACAATGAGCAGTTCTTC.

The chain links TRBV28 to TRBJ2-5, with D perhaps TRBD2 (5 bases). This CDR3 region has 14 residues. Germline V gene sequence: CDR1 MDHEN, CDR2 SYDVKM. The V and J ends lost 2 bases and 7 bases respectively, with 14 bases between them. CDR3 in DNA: TGTGCCAGCAGTTTACCCCACGCCGGGGTGACCCAGTACTTC. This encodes CASSLPHAGVTQYF. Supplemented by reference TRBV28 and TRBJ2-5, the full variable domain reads DVKVTQSSRYLVKRTGEKVFLECVQDMDHENMFWYRQDPGLGLRLIYFSYDVKMKEKGDIPEGYSVSREKKERFSLILESASTNQTSMYLCASSLPHAGVTQYFGPGTRLLVL.

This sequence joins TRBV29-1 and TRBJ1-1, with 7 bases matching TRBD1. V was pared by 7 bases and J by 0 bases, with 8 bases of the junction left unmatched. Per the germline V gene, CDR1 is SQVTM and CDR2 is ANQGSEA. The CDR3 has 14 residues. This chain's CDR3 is CSALPTGMNTEAFF. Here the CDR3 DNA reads TGCAGCGCCTTACCGACAGGGATGAACACTGAAGCTTTCTTT. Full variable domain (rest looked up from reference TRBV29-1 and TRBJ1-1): SAVISQKPSRDICQRGTSLTIQCQVDSQVTMMFWYRQQPGQSLTLIATANQGSEATYESGFVIDKFPISRPNLTFSTLTVSNMSPEDSSIYLCSALPTGMNTEAFFGQGTRLTVV.

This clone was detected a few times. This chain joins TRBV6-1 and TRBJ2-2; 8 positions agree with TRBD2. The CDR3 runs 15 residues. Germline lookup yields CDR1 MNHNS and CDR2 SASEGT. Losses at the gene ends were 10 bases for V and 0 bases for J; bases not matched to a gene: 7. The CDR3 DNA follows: TGTGCCACCGGGGGGGTGGCCGCGAACACCGGGGAGCTGTTTTTT. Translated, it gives CATGGVAANTGELFF.

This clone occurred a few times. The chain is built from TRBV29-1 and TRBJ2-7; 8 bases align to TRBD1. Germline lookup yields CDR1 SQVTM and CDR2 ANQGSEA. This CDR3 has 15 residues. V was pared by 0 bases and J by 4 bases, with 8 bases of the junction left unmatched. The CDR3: CSVEEGTGGGYEQYF. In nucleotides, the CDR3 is TGCAGCGTTGAAGAAGGGACAGGCGGAGGGTACGAGCAGTACTTC.

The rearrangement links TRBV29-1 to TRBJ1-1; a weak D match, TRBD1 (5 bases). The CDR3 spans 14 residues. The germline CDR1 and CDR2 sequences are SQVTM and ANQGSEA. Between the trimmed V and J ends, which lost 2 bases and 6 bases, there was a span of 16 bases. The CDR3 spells CSVEFHQGLAEAFF. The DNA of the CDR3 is TGCAGCGTTGAATTTCATCAGGGTTTGGCTGAAGCTTTCTTT.

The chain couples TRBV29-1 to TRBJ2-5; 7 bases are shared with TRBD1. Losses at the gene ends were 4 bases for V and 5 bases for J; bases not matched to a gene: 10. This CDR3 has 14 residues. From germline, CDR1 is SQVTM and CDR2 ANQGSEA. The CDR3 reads CSVVGQLTTETQYF. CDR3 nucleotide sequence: TGCAGCGTTGTGGGACAGTTAACGACGGAGACCCAGTACTTC.

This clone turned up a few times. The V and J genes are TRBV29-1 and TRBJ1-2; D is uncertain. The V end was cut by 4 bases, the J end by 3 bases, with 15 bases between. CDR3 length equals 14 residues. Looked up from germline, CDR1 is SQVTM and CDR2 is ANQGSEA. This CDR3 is CSVAPRQADYGYTF. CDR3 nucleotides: TGCAGCGTTGCTCCCCGGCAGGCGGACTATGGCTACACCTTC.

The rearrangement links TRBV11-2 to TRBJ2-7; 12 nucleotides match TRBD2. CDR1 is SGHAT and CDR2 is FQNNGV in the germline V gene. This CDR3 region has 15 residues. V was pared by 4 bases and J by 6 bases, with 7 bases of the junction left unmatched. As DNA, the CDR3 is TGTGCCAGCAGCTCCCGACTAGCGGGAGTGGTCGAGCAGTACTTC. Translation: CASSSRLAGVVEQYF.

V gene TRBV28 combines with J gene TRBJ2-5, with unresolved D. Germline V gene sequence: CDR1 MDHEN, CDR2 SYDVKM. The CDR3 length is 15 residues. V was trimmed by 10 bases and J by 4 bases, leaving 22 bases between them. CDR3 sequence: CATRSAGGLRETQYF. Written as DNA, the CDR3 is TGTGCCACTAGGTCGGCAGGTGGTCTGCGAGAGACCCAGTACTTC.

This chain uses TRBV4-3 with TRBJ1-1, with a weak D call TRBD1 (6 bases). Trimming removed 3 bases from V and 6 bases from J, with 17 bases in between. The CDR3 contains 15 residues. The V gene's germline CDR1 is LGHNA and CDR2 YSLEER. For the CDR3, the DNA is TGCGCCAGCAGCCAGGTAGGGCGGGGGGCCCCTGAAGCTTTCTTT. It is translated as CASSQVGRGAPEAFF.

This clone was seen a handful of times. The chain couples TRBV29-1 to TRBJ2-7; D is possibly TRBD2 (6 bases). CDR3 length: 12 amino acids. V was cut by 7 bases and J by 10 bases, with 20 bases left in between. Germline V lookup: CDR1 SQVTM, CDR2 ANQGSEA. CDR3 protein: CSGRTGGKEQYF. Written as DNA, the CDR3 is TGCAGCGGGCGGACGGGCGGGAAGGAACAGTACTTC.

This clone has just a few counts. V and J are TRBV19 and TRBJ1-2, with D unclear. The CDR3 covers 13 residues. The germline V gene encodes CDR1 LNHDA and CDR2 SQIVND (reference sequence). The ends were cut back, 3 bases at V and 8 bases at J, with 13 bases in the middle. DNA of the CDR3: TGTGCCAGTAGTATGCTGGCGAGTTGGGGCTACACCTTC. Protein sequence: CASSMLASWGYTF.

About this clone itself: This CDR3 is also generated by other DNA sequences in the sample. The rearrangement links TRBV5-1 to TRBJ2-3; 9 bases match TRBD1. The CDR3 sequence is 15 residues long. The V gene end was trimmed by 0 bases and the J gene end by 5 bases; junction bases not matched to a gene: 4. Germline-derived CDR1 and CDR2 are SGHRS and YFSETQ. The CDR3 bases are TGCGCCAGCAGCTTGGAGGGACAGGGTAGAGATACGCAGTATTTT. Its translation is CASSLEGQGRDTQYF.

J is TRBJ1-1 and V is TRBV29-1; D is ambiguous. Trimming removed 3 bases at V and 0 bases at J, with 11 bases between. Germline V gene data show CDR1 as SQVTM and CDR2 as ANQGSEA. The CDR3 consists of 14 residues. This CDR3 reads CSVERRLMNTEAFF. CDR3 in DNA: TGCAGCGTTGAGCGTAGACTGATGAACACTGAAGCTTTCTTT.

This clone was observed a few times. The CDR3 spells CASNRGMQDIQYF. CDR3 DNA: TGTGCCAGCAATCGCGGGATGCAGGACATTCAGTACTTC. The rearrangement joins TRBV2 to TRBJ2-4; D may be TRBD2 (6 bases). V was shortened by 7 bases and J by 8 bases, with 15 bases between the two germline ends. CDR1 and CDR2 (germline): SNHLY, FYNNEI. The CDR3 is 13 residues long.